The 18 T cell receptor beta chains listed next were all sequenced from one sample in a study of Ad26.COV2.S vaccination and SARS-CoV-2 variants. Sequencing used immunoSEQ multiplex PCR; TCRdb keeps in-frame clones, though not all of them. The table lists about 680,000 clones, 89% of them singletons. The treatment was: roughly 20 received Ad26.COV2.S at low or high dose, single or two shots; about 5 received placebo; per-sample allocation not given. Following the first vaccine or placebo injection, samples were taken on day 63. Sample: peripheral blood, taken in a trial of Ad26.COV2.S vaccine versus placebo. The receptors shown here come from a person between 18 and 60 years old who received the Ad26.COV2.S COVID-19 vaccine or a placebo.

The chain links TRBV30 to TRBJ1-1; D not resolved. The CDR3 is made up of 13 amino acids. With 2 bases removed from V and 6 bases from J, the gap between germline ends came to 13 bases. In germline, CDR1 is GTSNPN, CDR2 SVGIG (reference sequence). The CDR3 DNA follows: TGTGCCTGGAGTATTGAGGGTCCCCCTGAAGCTTTCTTT. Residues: CAWSIEGPPEAFF.

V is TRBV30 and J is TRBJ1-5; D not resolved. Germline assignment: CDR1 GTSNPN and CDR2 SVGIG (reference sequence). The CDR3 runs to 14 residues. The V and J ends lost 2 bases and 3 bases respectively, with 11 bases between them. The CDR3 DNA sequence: TGTGCCTGGAGTTCACGCGTGATCAATCAGCCCCAGCATTTT. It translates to CAWSSRVINQPQHF.

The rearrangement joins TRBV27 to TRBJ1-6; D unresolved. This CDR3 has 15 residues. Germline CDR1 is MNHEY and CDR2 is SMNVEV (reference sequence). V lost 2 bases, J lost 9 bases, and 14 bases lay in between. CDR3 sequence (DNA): TGTGCCAGCAGTTTAATAAGGGTGAAGGGTTCACCCCTCCACTTT. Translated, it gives CASSLIRVKGSPLHF.

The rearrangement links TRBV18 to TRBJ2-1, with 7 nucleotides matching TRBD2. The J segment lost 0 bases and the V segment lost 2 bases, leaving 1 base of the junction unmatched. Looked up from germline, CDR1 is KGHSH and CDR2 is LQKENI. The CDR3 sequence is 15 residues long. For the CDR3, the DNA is TGTGCCAGCTCACCAGGGAGGGGCTCCTACAATGAGCAGTTCTTC. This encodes CASSPGRGSYNEQFF. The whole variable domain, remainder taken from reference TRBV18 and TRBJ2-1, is NAGVMQNPRHLVRRRGQEARLRCSPMKGHSHVYWYRQLPEEGLKFMVYLQKENIIDESGMPKERFSAEFPKEGPSILRIQQVVRGDSAAYFCASSPGRGSYNEQFFGPGTRLTVL.

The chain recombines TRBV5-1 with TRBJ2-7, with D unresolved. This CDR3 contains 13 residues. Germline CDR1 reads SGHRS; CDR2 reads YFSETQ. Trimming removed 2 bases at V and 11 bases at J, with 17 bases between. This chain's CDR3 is CASSFYKGLREYF. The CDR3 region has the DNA TGCGCCAGCAGCTTTTACAAGGGCCTCAGAGAGTACTTC. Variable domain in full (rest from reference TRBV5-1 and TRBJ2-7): KAGVTQTPRYLIKTRGQQVTLSCSPISGHRSVSWYQQTPGQGLQFLFEYFSETQRNKGNFPGRFSGRQFSNSRSEMNVSTLELGDSALYLCASSFYKGLREYFGPGTRLTVT.

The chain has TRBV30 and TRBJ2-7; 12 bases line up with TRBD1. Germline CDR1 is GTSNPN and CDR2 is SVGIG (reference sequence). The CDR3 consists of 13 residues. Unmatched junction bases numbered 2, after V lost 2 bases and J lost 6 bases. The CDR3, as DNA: TGTGCCTGGAGTTGGGACAGGGGGCGCGAGCAGTACTTC. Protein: CAWSWDRGREQYF.

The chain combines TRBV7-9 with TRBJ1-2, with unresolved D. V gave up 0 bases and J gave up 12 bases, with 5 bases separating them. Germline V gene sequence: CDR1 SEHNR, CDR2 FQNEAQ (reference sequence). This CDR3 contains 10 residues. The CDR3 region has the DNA TGTGCCAGCAGCTTAGCGTCCGACACCTTC. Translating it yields CASSLASDTF. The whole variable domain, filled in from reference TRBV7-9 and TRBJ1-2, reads DTGVSQNPRHKITKRGQNVTFRCDPISEHNRLYWYRQTLGQGPEFLTYFQNEAQLEKSRLLSDRFSAERPKGSFSTLEIQRTEQGDSAMYLCASSLASDTFGSGTRLTVV.

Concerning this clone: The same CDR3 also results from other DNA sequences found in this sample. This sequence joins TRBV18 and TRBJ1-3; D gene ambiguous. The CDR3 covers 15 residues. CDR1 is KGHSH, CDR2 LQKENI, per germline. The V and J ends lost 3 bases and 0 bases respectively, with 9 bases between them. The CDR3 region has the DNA TGTGCCAGCTCACCCCCGGGATCCTCTGGAAACACCATATATTTT. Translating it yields CASSPPGSSGNTIYF.

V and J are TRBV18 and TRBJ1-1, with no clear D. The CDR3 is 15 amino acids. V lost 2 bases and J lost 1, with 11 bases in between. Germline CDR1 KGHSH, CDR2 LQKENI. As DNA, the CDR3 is TGTGCCAGCTCACCAGGAACTGGGGAGAACACTGAAGCTTTCTTT. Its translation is CASSPGTGENTEAFF.

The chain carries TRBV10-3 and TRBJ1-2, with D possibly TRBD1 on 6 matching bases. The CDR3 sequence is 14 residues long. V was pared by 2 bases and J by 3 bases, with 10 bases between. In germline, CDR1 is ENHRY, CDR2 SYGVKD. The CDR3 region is CAISEPGTHYGYTF. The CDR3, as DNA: TGTGCCATCAGTGAGCCCGGGACACACTATGGCTACACCTTC.

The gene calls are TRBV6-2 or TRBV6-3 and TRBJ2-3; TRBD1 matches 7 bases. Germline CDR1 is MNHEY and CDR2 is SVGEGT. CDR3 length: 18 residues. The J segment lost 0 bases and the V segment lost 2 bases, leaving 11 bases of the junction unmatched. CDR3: CASSYKFGQVSSTDTQYF. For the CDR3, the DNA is TGTGCCAGCAGTTACAAGTTCGGACAGGTGTCTAGCACAGATACGCAGTATTTT.

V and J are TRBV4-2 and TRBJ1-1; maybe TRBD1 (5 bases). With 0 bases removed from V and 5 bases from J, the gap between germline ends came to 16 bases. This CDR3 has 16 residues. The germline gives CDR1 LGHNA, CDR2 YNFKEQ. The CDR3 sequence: CASSQDLAGYRTEAFF. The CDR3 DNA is TGTGCCAGCAGCCAAGATCTCGCAGGCTACAGGACTGAAGCTTTCTTT.

For the CDR3, the DNA is TGTGCCAGCAGTTACGGTCGGGATAACTATGGCTACACCTTC. It codes for CASSYGRDNYGYTF. The chain links TRBV6-2 or TRBV6-3 to TRBJ1-2; D ambiguous. Germline V CDR1 and CDR2: MNHEY, SVGEGT. V lost 2 bases and J lost 1, with 8 bases in between. The CDR3 loop spans 14 amino acids.

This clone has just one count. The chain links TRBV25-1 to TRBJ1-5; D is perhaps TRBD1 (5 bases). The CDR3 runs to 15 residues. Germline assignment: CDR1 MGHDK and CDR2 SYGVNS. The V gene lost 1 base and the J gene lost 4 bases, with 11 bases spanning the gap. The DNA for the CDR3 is TGTGCCAGCAGTGAATGGGGGGGTGAGAATCAGCCCCAGCATTTT. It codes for CASSEWGGENQPQHF.

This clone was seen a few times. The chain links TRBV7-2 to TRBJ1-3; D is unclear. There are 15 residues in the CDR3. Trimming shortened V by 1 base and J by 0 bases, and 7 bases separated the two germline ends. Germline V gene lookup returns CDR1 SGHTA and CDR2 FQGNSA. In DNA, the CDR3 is TGTGCCAGCAGCTTAGTGAGTGTCTCTGGAAACACCATATATTTT. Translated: CASSLVSVSGNTIYF.

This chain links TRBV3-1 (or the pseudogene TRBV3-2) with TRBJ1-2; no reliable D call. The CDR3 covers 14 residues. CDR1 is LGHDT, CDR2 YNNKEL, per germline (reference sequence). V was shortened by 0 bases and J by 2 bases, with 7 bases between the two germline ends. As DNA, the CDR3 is TGTGCCAGCAGCCAAGATTGGCAAAACTATGGCTACACCTTC. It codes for CASSQDWQNYGYTF.

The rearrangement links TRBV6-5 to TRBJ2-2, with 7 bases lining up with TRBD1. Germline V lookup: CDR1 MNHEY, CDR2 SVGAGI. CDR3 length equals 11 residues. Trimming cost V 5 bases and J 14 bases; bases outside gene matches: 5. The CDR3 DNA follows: TGTGCCAGCAGTAGACAGGGTCTACTGTTTTTT. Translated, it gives CASSRQGLLFF.

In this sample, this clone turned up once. The CDR3 sequence is CASSSSSGGTDEQFF. The CDR3 DNA follows: TGTGCCAGCAGCTCCTCTAGCGGGGGTACCGATGAGCAGTTCTTC. V gene TRBV7-3 combines with J gene TRBJ2-1; 10 nucleotides match TRBD2. The CDR3 has 15 amino acids. V lost 4 bases and J lost 8; bases outside the gene matches: 8. Germline lookup yields CDR1 SGHTA and CDR2 FQGTGA.